These 15 T cell receptor beta chains came from one sample sequenced in a study of T cell responses to AZD1222 COVID-19 vaccine. Some clones are missing from TCRdb's copy, which holds only in-frame ones; the method was immunoSEQ multiplex PCR. The sample has about 150,000 clones; roughly nine tenths are singletons. The sequenced sample was peripheral blood, obtained 28 days after the second AZD1222 dose. The receptor source for this set is an adult who received the AZD1222 COVID-19 vaccine.

This clone came up once. V and J are TRBV19 and TRBJ2-1; D not certain. With 1 base removed from V and 10 bases from J, the gap between germline ends came to 17 bases. This CDR3 spans 15 amino acids. CDR1 LNHDA and CDR2 SQIVND come from the germline V gene (reference sequence). The CDR3 DNA is TGTGCCAGTAGTATAGCCCAATCCCCCTTTAACGAGCAGTTCTTC. This codes for CASSIAQSPFNEQFF. The full variable domain, rest sourced from reference TRBV19 and TRBJ2-1, is DGGITQSPKYLFRKEGQNVTLSCEQNLNHDAMYWYRQDPGQGLRLIYYSQIVNDFQKGDIAEGYSVSREKKESFPLTVTSAQKNPTAFYLCASSIAQSPFNEQFFGPGTRLTVL.

V usage is TRBV4-1 and J usage is TRBJ1-2; D perhaps matches TRBD1 (5 bases). Germline V gene data show CDR1 as MGHRA and CDR2 as YSYEKL. Trimming pared 0 bases from V and 5 bases from J, leaving 13 bases between. The CDR3 totals 15 residues. This CDR3 is CASSQDWGGSYGYTF. CDR3 in DNA: TGCGCCAGCAGCCAAGATTGGGGGGGATCTTATGGCTACACCTTC.

J is TRBJ2-5 and V is TRBV5-4; D may be TRBD1 or TRBD2 (5 bases each). Trimming removed 1 base at V and 2 bases at J, with 15 bases between. Germline V CDR1 and CDR2: SGHNT, YYREEE (reference sequence). The CDR3 contains 16 residues. The CDR3 nucleotides read TGTGCCAGCAGCTTGTTTTTCGGGGCCGTGCAAGAGACCCAGTACTTC. Protein product: CASSLFFGAVQETQYF.

This chain connects TRBV19 to TRBJ2-6; no clear D. The CDR3 is 15 amino acids. With 3 bases removed from V and 2 bases from J, the gap between germline ends came to 8 bases. The germline gives CDR1 LNHDA, CDR2 SQIVND (reference sequence). CDR3 in amino acids: CASSMVGAGANVLTF. The CDR3 region has the DNA TGTGCCAGTAGTATGGTCGGCGCTGGGGCCAACGTCCTGACTTTC.

The V gene is TRBV5-1, the J gene TRBJ1-1; D remains unclear. In germline, CDR1 is SGHRS, CDR2 YFSETQ. Deletions cut 4 bases from V and 4 bases from J, with 11 bases between. The length of the CDR3 is 13 residues. This chain's CDR3 is CASSRGDLTEAFF. DNA for the CDR3: TGCGCCAGCAGCCGCGGGGATCTCACTGAAGCTTTCTTT.

The chain is built from TRBV7-2 and TRBJ2-4; D may be TRBD1 (6 bases). There are 11 residues in the CDR3. The V gene's germline CDR1 is SGHTA and CDR2 FQGNSA. The V gene lost 5 bases and the J gene lost 12 bases, with 11 bases spanning the gap. CDR3 loop: CASSPGQNQYF. CDR3 nucleotide sequence: TGTGCCAGCAGCCCAGGACAGAATCAGTACTTC.

In this sample, this clone turned up once. J is TRBJ2-1 and V is TRBV11-3, with 7 bases identical to TRBD2. CDR3 length: 17 residues. V lost 5 bases, J lost 6 bases, and 16 bases stayed unmatched. Per the germline V gene, CDR1 is SGHNT and CDR2 is YENEEA. CDR3 residues: CASSPRGRSGTSNEQFF. CDR3 DNA: TGTGCCAGCAGCCCGAGAGGGCGGAGCGGGACCTCCAATGAGCAGTTCTTC.

This clone has just a few counts. The chain combines TRBV9 with TRBJ2-2; D is ambiguous. Trimming stripped 0 bases from V and 4 bases from J, with 10 bases between. The CDR3 length is 15 residues. In germline, CDR1 is SGDLS, CDR2 YYNGEE. The CDR3 coding sequence is TGTGCCAGCAGCGTAGCCGAAGATCGCACCGGGGAGCTGTTTTTT. Its translation: CASSVAEDRTGELFF. The full variable domain, its missing parts supplied by reference TRBV9 and TRBJ2-2, is DSGVTQTPKHLITATGQRVTLRCSPRSGDLSVYWYQQSLDQGLQFLIQYYNGEERAKGNILERFSAQQFPDLHSELNLSSLELGDSALYFCASSVAEDRTGELFFGEGSRLTVL.

The V call is TRBV19, the J call TRBJ1-5; D gene unclear. CDR1 and CDR2 from the germline V gene are LNHDA and SQIVND (reference sequence). Trimming stripped 7 bases from V and 1 base from J, with 14 bases between. This CDR3 is 15 amino acids long. CDR3 sequence: CASNPLTKSNQPQHF. The CDR3 DNA follows: TGTGCCAGTAACCCCCTCACGAAAAGCAATCAGCCCCAGCATTTT.

J is TRBJ2-7 and V is TRBV4-1, with TRBD1 matching 8 bases. This CDR3 contains 18 residues. CDR1 MGHRA and CDR2 YSYEKL come from the germline V gene. V lost 5 bases, J lost 5 bases, and 20 bases stayed unmatched. The CDR3 DNA reads TGCGCCAGCAGCGCCGGACAGGGCCCGGTATCCACTCGTCACGAGCAGTACTTC. Translating gives CASSAGQGPVSTRHEQYF.

This clone has more than one count but fewer than ten. V gene TRBV27 combines with J gene TRBJ1-4; a possible D gene is TRBD1 (6 bases). The CDR3 runs to 15 residues. From germline, CDR1 is MNHEY and CDR2 SMNVEV (reference sequence). Trimming stripped 2 bases from V and 7 bases from J, with 14 bases between. The CDR3 sequence is CASSLGSGVGEKLFF. The DNA of the CDR3 is TGTGCCAGCAGTTTAGGCTCAGGGGTAGGTGAAAAACTGTTTTTT.

This sequence joins TRBV7-3 and TRBJ1-3; 9 nucleotides align to TRBD1. The V and J ends lost 2 bases and 4 bases, in that order; junction bases with no gene match: 6. This CDR3 spans 16 amino acids. The germline CDR1 and CDR2 sequences are SGHTA and FQGTGA. CDR3 sequence (DNA): TGTGCCAGCAGCTTATTTGGGACAGGGAAGGGAAACACCATATATTTT. Amino acid sequence: CASSLFGTGKGNTIYF. Based on the CDR3 plus reference TRBV7-3 and TRBJ1-3, the full variable domain is GAGVSQTPSNKVTEKGKYVELRCDPISGHTALYWYRQSLGQGPEFLIYFQGTGAADDSGLPNDRFFAVRPEGSVSTLKIQRTERGDSAVYLCASSLFGTGKGNTIYFGEGSWLTVV.

This sequence joins TRBV11-2 and TRBJ2-1, with 11 bases aligning to TRBD2. This CDR3 has 17 amino acids. V lost 3 bases, J lost 8 bases, and 12 bases stayed unmatched. Per the germline V gene, CDR1 is SGHAT and CDR2 is FQNNGV. The CDR3 nucleotides are TGTGCCAGCAGCTTGCGAGGTCTAGCGGGAGGCCTGGATGAGCAGTTCTTC. This gives the protein CASSLRGLAGGLDEQFF.

The chain couples TRBV7-2 to TRBJ1-1; D may be TRBD1 (5 bases). Trimming pared 1 base from V and 4 bases from J, leaving 13 bases between. The CDR3 has 15 amino acids. Germline V gene sequence: CDR1 SGHTA, CDR2 FQGNSA. The CDR3 DNA sequence: TGTGCCAGCAGCTTAGTCGACAGTAAAGTCACTGAAGCTTTCTTT. Protein product: CASSLVDSKVTEAFF.

The chain has TRBV7-9 and TRBJ1-4, with D uncertain. There are 14 residues in the CDR3. The V end lost 5 bases, the J end lost 5 bases, and 12 bases lay between the germline ends. Germline CDR1 SEHNR, CDR2 FQNEAQ (reference sequence). The CDR3 protein is CASSPGPLNEKLFF. Written as DNA, the CDR3 is TGTGCCAGCAGCCCAGGACCCTTGAATGAAAAACTGTTTTTT.